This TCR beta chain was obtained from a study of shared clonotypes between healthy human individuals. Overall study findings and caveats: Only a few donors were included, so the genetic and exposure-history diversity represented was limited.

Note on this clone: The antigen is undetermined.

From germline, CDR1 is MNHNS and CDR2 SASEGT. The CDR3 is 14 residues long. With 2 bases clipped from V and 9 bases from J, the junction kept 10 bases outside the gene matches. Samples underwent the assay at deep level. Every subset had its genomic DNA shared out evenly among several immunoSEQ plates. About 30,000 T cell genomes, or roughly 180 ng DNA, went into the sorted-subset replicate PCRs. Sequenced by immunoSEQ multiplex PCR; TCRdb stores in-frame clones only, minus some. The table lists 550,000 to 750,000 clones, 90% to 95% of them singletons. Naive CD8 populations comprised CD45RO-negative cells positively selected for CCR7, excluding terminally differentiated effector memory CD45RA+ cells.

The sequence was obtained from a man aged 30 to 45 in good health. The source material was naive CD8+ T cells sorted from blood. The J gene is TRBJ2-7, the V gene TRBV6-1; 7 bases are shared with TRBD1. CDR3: CASSEIQGEVGQYF. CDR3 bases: TGTGCCAGCAGTGAAATTCAGGGGGAAGTCGGGCAGTACTTC.